This entry lists 20 T cell receptor beta chains sequenced from one sample in a study of cytomegalovirus exposure and HLA in healthy donors (dated 2017 in TCRdb). Library prep was done by the immunoSEQ multiplex PCR assay. For the multiplex PCR, a mixture combining 60 forward primers for TCR Vbeta segments and 13 reverse primers for TCR Jbeta segments was used. Entries here come from immuneACCESS through TCRdb and include only in-frame sequences with V and J called. Some clones fail to appear in such tables; in the studies checked, an unresolved V gene covers under half of the shortfall, and the cause of the remainder is unknown. The sample table lists a few hundred thousand clones, around 90% of them with a count of one. About 1.8% of the sample is held by the ten biggest clonotypes. What was sequenced was PBMCs. The origin of the receptors is a girl under 10 years old in good health and CMV-seronegative.

This chain connects TRBV27 to TRBJ1-1; 8 positions agree with TRBD1. The CDR3 has 15 amino acids. The junction had 9 bases not matched to a gene; V was cut back by 4 bases and J by 5 bases. Per germline, CDR1 MNHEY and CDR2 SMNVEV (reference sequence). The CDR3: CASSYKRQGSTEAFF. CDR3 bases: TGTGCCAGCAGTTACAAACGACAGGGGAGTACTGAAGCTTTCTTT.

This chain connects TRBV10-1 to TRBJ2-1; tentatively, D is TRBD2 (6 bases). This CDR3 is built from 14 residues. CDR1 WNHNN and CDR2 SYGVQD come from the germline V gene (reference sequence). V was pared by 5 bases and J by 0 bases, with 8 bases between. The CDR3: CASSRGVSYNEQFF. The DNA for the CDR3 is TGCGCCAGCAGTCGCGGGGTCTCCTACAATGAGCAGTTCTTC.

V gene TRBV27 combines with J gene TRBJ2-4; weak D call: TRBD1 (6 bases). Germline V lookup: CDR1 MNHEY, CDR2 SMNVEV (reference sequence). The CDR3 is 15 amino acids. V shed 2 bases and J shed 5 bases, with 13 bases lying between them. The CDR3 loop reads CASSLDPAGENIQYF. CDR3 bases: TGTGCCAGCAGTTTAGACCCAGCAGGGGAAAACATTCAGTACTTC.

The chain has TRBV30 and TRBJ1-1; 8 nucleotides match TRBD1. The V and J ends lost 4 bases and 6 bases, in that order; junction bases with no gene match: 10. CDR1 and CDR2 from the germline V gene are GTSNPN and SVGIG (reference sequence). The CDR3 spans 14 residues. The CDR3 loop is CAWNYRTGRAEAFF. The DNA for the CDR3 is TGTGCCTGGAATTACAGGACAGGGCGAGCTGAAGCTTTCTTT.

The chain is built from TRBV7-2 and TRBJ2-1; 7 nucleotides match TRBD2. From germline, CDR1 is SGHTA and CDR2 FQGNSA. This CDR3 has 15 residues. J lost 0 bases, V lost 5 bases, and 4 bases had no gene match. The CDR3 DNA reads as TGTGCCAGCAGCCTACTAGCGTTCTCCTACAATGAGCAGTTCTTC. Translating it yields CASSLLAFSYNEQFF.

The rearrangement joins TRBV9 to TRBJ2-2; possible D gene TRBD2, 6 bases. This CDR3 comprises 15 residues. The germline V and J ends were trimmed by 0 bases and 6 bases, with 12 bases remaining between them. Germline V gene data show CDR1 as SGDLS and CDR2 as YYNGEE. The chain's CDR3 is CASSVDPGLSGELFF. Written as DNA, the CDR3 is TGTGCCAGCAGCGTAGACCCAGGACTATCCGGGGAGCTGTTTTTT. Full variable domain (rest looked up from reference TRBV9 and TRBJ2-2): DSGVTQTPKHLITATGQRVTLRCSPRSGDLSVYWYQQSLDQGLQFLIQYYNGEERAKGNILERFSAQQFPDLHSELNLSSLELGDSALYFCASSVDPGLSGELFFGEGSRLTVL.

This sequence joins TRBV27 and TRBJ2-5; the D gene is possibly TRBD1 (5 bases). The J call may be wrong; the DNA end is better matched by TRBJ2-7. The CDR3 has 15 amino acids. In germline, CDR1 is MNHEY, CDR2 SMNVEV (reference sequence). CDR3 amino acids: CASSPSSGISYEQYF. In DNA form, the CDR3 reads TGTGCCAGCAGTCCGTCGTCAGGGATCTCCTACGAGCAGTACTTC.

CDR3 sequence: CASRDPDRFYGYTF. CDR3 DNA sequence: TGTGCCAGCAGGGATCCGGACAGATTCTATGGCTACACCTTC. V usage is TRBV6-5 and J usage is TRBJ1-2, with TRBD1 as a possible D gene (6 bases). Trimming removed 6 bases at V and 4 bases at J, with 15 bases between. This CDR3 is 14 amino acids long. Per germline, CDR1 MNHEY and CDR2 SVGAGI.

The chain is built from TRBV19 and TRBJ1-5; 8 bases match TRBD1. Per germline, CDR1 LNHDA and CDR2 SQIVND (reference sequence). The CDR3 is 17 amino acids. Unmatched junction bases numbered 12, after V lost 5 bases and J lost 3 bases. The CDR3 loop reads CASSVAPGTGHNQPQHF. The DNA for the CDR3 is TGTGCCAGTAGTGTTGCCCCTGGGACAGGACACAATCAGCCCCAGCATTTT.

The chain employs TRBV10-2 and TRBJ1-5; possibly TRBD1 for D (5 bases). Deletions cut 1 base from V and 1 base from J, with 5 bases between. CDR1 is WSHSY, CDR2 SAAADI, per germline. The CDR3 covers 14 residues. This CDR3 is CASSEWGSNQPQHF. CDR3 bases: TGCGCCAGCAGTGAGTGGGGCAGCAATCAGCCCCAGCATTTT.

This clone was seen only once. The chain has TRBV5-1 and TRBJ2-7, with 8 bases matching TRBD2. V shed 4 bases, J shed 4 bases, and the junction held 13 bases outside the gene matches. Looked up from germline, CDR1 is SGHRS and CDR2 is YFSETQ. This CDR3 has 16 residues. Written as DNA, the CDR3 is TGCGCCAGCAGCCCGGAGAGCGGGAGAAATTCTTACGAGCAGTACTTC. This sequence encodes CASSPESGRNSYEQYF.

The rearrangement links TRBV6-6 to TRBJ1-2; 11 bases are shared with TRBD1. Looked up from germline, CDR1 is MNHNY and CDR2 is SVGAGI (reference sequence). Unmatched junction bases numbered 7, after V lost 7 bases and J lost 3 bases. The CDR3 has 15 amino acids. This chain's CDR3 is CASMDRGRVDYGYTF. CDR3 in DNA: TGTGCCAGCATGGACAGGGGGCGAGTGGACTATGGCTACACCTTC.

The chain has TRBV19 and TRBJ2-7, with TRBD1 identical over 8 bases. Trimming removed 5 bases from V and 2 bases from J; junction bases left unmatched: 8. The germline gives CDR1 LNHDA, CDR2 SQIVND (reference sequence). The CDR3 loop spans 15 amino acids. CDR3 region: CASSFEQGDPYEQYF. For the CDR3, the DNA is TGTGCCAGTAGTTTTGAACAGGGGGATCCCTACGAGCAGTACTTC.

The chain is built from TRBV28 and TRBJ1-6; TRBD1 matches at 7 bases. Per the germline V gene, CDR1 is MDHEN and CDR2 is SYDVKM. The CDR3 contains 14 residues. V shed 7 bases, J shed 4 bases, and the junction held 4 bases outside the gene matches. The CDR3, as DNA: TGTGCCAGCACCCCGACAGGGTATAATTCACCCCTCCACTTT. Its protein product is CASTPTGYNSPLHF. Full variable domain (rest looked up from reference TRBV28 and TRBJ1-6): DVKVTQSSRYLVKRTGEKVFLECVQDMDHENMFWYRQDPGLGLRLIYFSYDVKMKEKGDIPEGYSVSREKKERFSLILESASTNQTSMYLCASTPTGYNSPLHFGNGTRLTVT.

The chain combines TRBV10-3 with TRBJ1-1; possible D gene TRBD1, 5 bases. Trimming removed 10 bases at V and 7 bases at J, with 19 bases between. Germline V gene sequence: CDR1 ENHRY, CDR2 SYGVKD. This CDR3 is 13 amino acids long. The CDR3 spells CATGDGVGGEAFF. The CDR3 DNA is TGTGCCACCGGGGACGGCGTCGGGGGTGAAGCTTTCTTT.

This chain connects TRBV7-2 to TRBJ2-5; the match to TRBD2 covers 8 bases. The last part of the DNA fits TRBJ2-7 better; the J call may be wrong. Germline V lookup: CDR1 SGHTA, CDR2 FQGNSA. The CDR3 is 18 amino acids. The CDR3 protein is CASSFITAGLALNYEQYF. In DNA, the CDR3 is TGTGCCAGCAGCTTTATCACCGCCGGACTAGCCTTGAACTACGAGCAGTACTTC.

To note about this clone: Because the CDR3's place on the DNA is in doubt, the DNA is left out and the CDR3 is given as listed by TCRdb. V usage is TRBV27 and J usage is TRBJ1-5; the table's D call TRBD1 went unverified against the DNA. The CDR3 is 15 residues long, ends included. Per germline, CDR1 MNHEY and CDR2 SMNVEV (reference sequence). This CDR3 reads CASSTSVGAGQPQHF.

This clone was found a few times. V and J are TRBV2 and TRBJ2-5; 7 nucleotides match TRBD2. The CDR3 contains 18 residues. Germline V gene sequence: CDR1 SNHLY, CDR2 FYNNEI. V lost 5 bases to trimming and J lost 0 bases; unmatched junction nucleotides: 15. The CDR3 region has the DNA TGTGCCAGCAGTATCGCGGTAGGGTGGGCGGGGGACCAAGAGACCCAGTACTTC. This encodes CASSIAVGWAGDQETQYF.

This chain links TRBV10-2 with TRBJ2-5; TRBD2 is a possible D gene (6 bases). From germline, CDR1 is WSHSY and CDR2 SAAADI. Trimming shortened V by 11 bases and J by 4 bases, and 17 bases separated the two germline ends. The CDR3 spans 13 residues. For the CDR3, the DNA is TGCGCCGCCCAATCGGGACTTAGAGAGACCCAGTACTTC. It encodes CAAQSGLRETQYF.

This chain uses TRBV18 with TRBJ2-7; D is possibly TRBD1 (6 bases). Germline V gene lookup returns CDR1 KGHSH and CDR2 LQKENI. V dropped 6 bases and J dropped 9 bases, with 21 bases sitting between them. The CDR3 length is 14 residues. CDR3 nucleotides: TGTGCCAGCTCCCGGGACAAGCCTTCTGGTGGGCAGTACTTC. Amino acid sequence: CASSRDKPSGGQYF. The variable domain in full, with the rest retrieved from reference TRBV18 and TRBJ2-7, is NAGVMQNPRHLVRRRGQEARLRCSPMKGHSHVYWYRQLPEEGLKFMVYLQKENIIDESGMPKERFSAEFPKEGPSILRIQQVVRGDSAAYFCASSRDKPSGGQYFGPGTRLTVT.